The 21 T cell receptor beta chains below come from one sample, sequenced in a study of control samples from healthy donors and cancer patients. The protocol was immunoSEQ multiplex PCR, while the TCRdb copy is restricted to in-frame clones and leaves out a portion. The sample holds 65,000 to 80,000 clones; roughly 90% are singletons and the top ten take roughly 2%. The sequenced sample was PBMCs. The receptors stem from an older woman with head and neck cancer.

The chain uses TRBV5-4 and TRBJ2-7, with TRBD1 matching over 9 bases. V was clipped by 3 bases and J by 6 bases; unmatched bases: 1. CDR1 and CDR2 from the germline V gene are SGHNT and YYREEE (reference sequence). The CDR3 length is 12 residues. CDR3 region: CASSSTGGEQYF. The CDR3 DNA follows: TGTGCCAGCAGCTCGACAGGGGGCGAGCAGTACTTC. The variable domain in full, completed from reference TRBV5-4 and TRBJ2-7, reads ETGVTQSPTHLIKTRGQQVTLRCSSQSGHNTVSWYQQALGQGPQFIFQYYREEENGRGNFPPRFSGLQFPNYSSELNVNALELDDSALYLCASSSTGGEQYFGPGTRLTVT.

V usage is TRBV4-3 and J usage is TRBJ2-6; TRBD2 matches 9 bases. CDR3 length equals 16 residues. Trimming took 3 bases from V and 1 from J; bases not matched to a gene: 1. CDR1 is LGHNA and CDR2 is YSLEER in the germline V gene. In DNA form, the CDR3 reads TGCGCCAGCAGCCATAGCGGGGGATCTGGGGCCAACGTCCTGACTTTC. It yields the protein CASSHSGGSGANVLTF.

The chain has TRBV7-8 and TRBJ2-5; D not certain. The V end was cut by 1 base, the J end by 7 bases, with 10 bases between. Germline V gene data show CDR1 as SGHVS and CDR2 as FQNEAQ. The CDR3 has 13 residues. In DNA, the CDR3 is TGTGCCAGCAGCTTAGGCCCCTCGGGGACCCAGTACTTC. This codes for CASSLGPSGTQYF.

The chain combines TRBV4-2 with TRBJ2-3, with a tentative D call TRBD2 (5 bases). V was trimmed by 1 base and J by 5 bases, leaving 7 bases between them. This CDR3 comprises 13 residues. CDR1 is LGHNA, CDR2 YNFKEQ, per germline. The CDR3 reads CASSQGGGDTQYF. The CDR3 DNA reads as TGTGCCAGCAGCCAAGGAGGAGGAGATACGCAGTATTTT.

The chain couples TRBV6-5 to TRBJ2-5; D is unclear. Germline V gene sequence: CDR1 MNHEY, CDR2 SVGAGI. V lost 4 bases and J lost 5, with 14 bases in between. The CDR3 runs to 14 residues. For the CDR3, the DNA is TGTGCCAGCAGTTTTCCCGGAGAGGTCGAGACCCAGTACTTC. This encodes CASSFPGEVETQYF.

The chain carries TRBV9 and TRBJ2-1, with D unresolved. Germline CDR1 and CDR2: SGDLS and YYNGEE. The CDR3 is made up of 15 amino acids. V lost 0 bases to trimming and J lost 2 bases, with 9 bases between them. CDR3 amino acids: CASSVDIEAYNEQFF. DNA for the CDR3: TGTGCCAGCAGCGTAGATATAGAAGCCTACAATGAGCAGTTCTTC.

The gene calls are TRBV14 and TRBJ1-3; D gene uncertain. V gave up 1 base and J gave up 5 bases, with 0 bases separating them. Per the germline V gene, CDR1 is SGHDN and CDR2 is FVKESK. This CDR3 contains 11 residues. The CDR3 reads CASSQGNTIYF. CDR3 sequence (DNA): TGTGCCAGCAGCCAAGGAAACACCATATATTTT. The complete variable domain, with remaining parts taken from reference TRBV14 and TRBJ1-3, reads EAGVTQFPSHSVIEKGQTVTLRCDPISGHDNLYWYRRVMGKEIKFLLHFVKESKQDESGMPNNRFLAERTGGTYSTLKVQPAELEDSGVYFCASSQGNTIYFGEGSWLTVV.

J is TRBJ1-2 and V is TRBV21-1; the table assigns TRBD1, which was not confirmed against the DNA. TRBV21-1 is a documented pseudogene. The CDR3 is 16 amino acids. CDR3 sequence reads: CASTLDKAPRDYGYTF. In DNA, the CDR3 is TGTGCCAGCACCCTGGACAAGGCCCCCCGGGACTATGGCTACACCTTC.

CDR3 DNA: TGTGCCAGCAGCTTAGGACAGGGGCTCGCCCCTATACTGTTTTTT. Its translation is CASSLGQGLAPILFF. The chain has TRBV7-6 and TRBJ1-4, with 8 bases that match TRBD1. The CDR3 totals 15 residues. J gave up 13 bases and V 1 base, and 11 bases lay outside the gene matches. Germline V CDR1 and CDR2: SGHVS, FNYEAQ.

The sample holds one count of this clone. The chain couples TRBV7-2 to TRBJ1-1; no clear D gene. Per germline, CDR1 SGHTA and CDR2 FQGNSA. V lost 1 base and J 1 base, leaving 7 bases between the germline ends. The CDR3 has 14 residues. CDR3 nucleotides: TGTGCCAGCAGCTTAGTCGCGGGGAACACTGAAGCTTTCTTT. Translation gives CASSLVAGNTEAFF. The variable domain in full, with the rest retrieved from reference TRBV7-2 and TRBJ1-1, is GAGVSQSPSNKVTEKGKDVELRCDPISGHTALYWYRQSLGQGLEFLIYFQGNSAPDKSGLPSDRFSAERTGGSVSTLTIQRTQQEDSAVYLCASSLVAGNTEAFFGQGTRLTVV.

The chain employs TRBV28 and TRBJ1-2; no clear D. The CDR3 spans 15 residues. Germline V CDR1 and CDR2: MDHEN, SYDVKM. Trimming cost V 10 bases and J 5 bases, with 23 bases left between them. The CDR3, as DNA: TGTGCCACGGATCGCGCGGGCTTAGTACAGTATGGCTACACCTTC. Translating it yields CATDRAGLVQYGYTF.

The chain has TRBV4-1 and TRBJ2-3, with a weak D call TRBD1 (5 bases). Germline values: CDR1 MGHRA, CDR2 YSYEKL. V lost 3 bases, J lost 2 bases, and 24 bases lay in between. CDR3 length: 19 residues. DNA of the CDR3: TGCGCCAGCAGCCACCGCGCGGCAGGGCTGGTAGGAGACACAGATACGCAGTATTTT. It yields the protein CASSHRAAGLVGDTDTQYF.

The gene calls are TRBV10-3 and TRBJ1-2, with D possibly being TRBD1 (6 bases). CDR1 ENHRY and CDR2 SYGVKD come from the germline V gene. With 10 bases removed from V and 1 base from J, the gap between germline ends came to 13 bases. The CDR3 totals 13 residues. CDR3 region: CATTDSFNYGYTF. The CDR3 bases are TGTGCCACCACGGACAGCTTTAACTATGGCTACACCTTC.

This rearrangement joins TRBV12-3 or TRBV12-4 to TRBJ1-1, with a tentative D call TRBD1 (5 bases). There are 13 residues in the CDR3. V was clipped by 7 bases and J by 8 bases, with 17 bases between them. The CDR3 here is CASTSGASGEAFF. The CDR3 region has the DNA TGTGCCAGCACCTCCGGCGCATCAGGGGAAGCTTTCTTT.

The rearrangement joins TRBV27 to TRBJ1-5; D is perhaps TRBD1 (5 bases). Per germline, CDR1 MNHEY and CDR2 SMNVEV (reference sequence). The CDR3 is 15 amino acids. V was trimmed by 4 bases and J by 3 bases, leaving 13 bases between them. CDR3 coding DNA: TGTGCCAGCAGTTCGTCCGGGACTTTCAATCAGCCCCAGCATTTT. The encoded protein is CASSSSGTFNQPQHF.

The V call is TRBV25-1, the J call TRBJ2-1; D is undetermined. V lost 11 bases, J lost 8 bases, and 16 bases lay in between. CDR1 and CDR2 from the germline V gene are MGHDK and SYGVNS. The length of the CDR3 is 12 residues. DNA of the CDR3: TGTGCCCACCCCGCCCACCGGGATGAGCAGTTCTTC. Protein sequence: CAHPAHRDEQFF.

The chain is built from TRBV7-9 and TRBJ2-1; the D is unclear. Germline CDR1 is SEHNR and CDR2 is FQNEAQ (reference sequence). V shed 5 bases and J shed 8 bases, with 7 bases lying between them. This CDR3 spans 11 amino acids. The CDR3 DNA is TGTGCCAGCAGCCCGGTTGATGAGCAGTTCTTC. It encodes CASSPVDEQFF.

This rearrangement joins TRBV6-1 to TRBJ1-2, with D possibly matching TRBD1 (6 bases). V lost 2 bases, J lost 2 bases, and 6 bases lay in between. The CDR3 extends over 13 amino acids. Germline V gives CDR1 MNHNS, CDR2 SASEGT. The CDR3 bases are TGTGCCAGCAGTGAACAGGGGAACTATGGCTACACCTTC. This codes for CASSEQGNYGYTF.

The V call is TRBV18, the J call TRBJ2-1; weak D call: TRBD1 (6 bases). Trimming pared 5 bases from V and 5 bases from J, leaving 13 bases between. The CDR3 is made up of 14 amino acids. Germline-derived CDR1 and CDR2 are KGHSH and LQKENI. The CDR3 nucleotides are TGTGCCAGCTCAGGGACACCCCGAAACAATGAGCAGTTCTTC. Translation gives CASSGTPRNNEQFF.

The chain joins TRBV7-8 to TRBJ2-5, with TRBD1 matching over 7 bases. After removal of 0 bases from V and 5 bases from J, the junction contained 6 bases not matched to a gene. The CDR3 is 15 amino acids. Germline V gives CDR1 SGHVS, CDR2 FQNEAQ. The DNA of the CDR3 is TGTGCCAGCAGCTTAGCGGGCGAGGGGGCTGAGACCCAGTACTTC. It encodes CASSLAGEGAETQYF. Together with reference TRBV7-8 and TRBJ2-5, the CDR3 gives the full variable domain: GAGVSQSPRYKVAKRGQDVALRCDPISGHVSLFWYQQALGQGPEFLTYFQNEAQLDKSGLPSDRFFAERPEGSVSTLKIQRTQQEDSAVYLCASSLAGEGAETQYFGPGTRLLVL.

The chain couples TRBV19 to TRBJ1-2; TRBD1 aligns across 8 bases. CDR3 size: 14 residues. Germline V CDR1 and CDR2: LNHDA, SQIVND (reference sequence). Trimming at V came to 7 bases and at J to 3 bases, leaving 7 bases not matched to a gene. The DNA of the CDR3 is TGTGCCAGTACCAGCCCAGGGGGCTACTATGGCTACACCTTC. Translation gives CASTSPGGYYGYTF.